In this sample, the clone carrying this T cell receptor beta chain turned up once. The sample carries other DNA sequences with the same CDR3. V trimming: 3 bases; J trimming: 1 base; junction bases outside the gene matches: 0. Germline values: CDR1 GTSNPN, CDR2 SVGIG (reference sequence). The CDR3 covers 13 residues. Isolated RNA was reverse transcribed in full, so expressed TCRB transcripts were sequenced. Clones were read by immunoSEQ multiplex PCR, and TCRdb kept only the in-frame ones, dropping some. The sample holds about 470,000 clones, approximately 28% seen once. This record comes from a study of beta chain features in type 1 diabetes.

The V gene is TRBV30, the J gene TRBJ2-5; 9 nucleotides agree with TRBD1. The clonotype originates from a man between 18 and 29 years old in good health. What was sequenced was naive CD4+ T cells from blood. CDR3 loop: CAWRDRGQETQYF. As DNA, the CDR3 is TGTGCCTGGAGGGACAGGGGCCAAGAGACCCAGTACTTC.